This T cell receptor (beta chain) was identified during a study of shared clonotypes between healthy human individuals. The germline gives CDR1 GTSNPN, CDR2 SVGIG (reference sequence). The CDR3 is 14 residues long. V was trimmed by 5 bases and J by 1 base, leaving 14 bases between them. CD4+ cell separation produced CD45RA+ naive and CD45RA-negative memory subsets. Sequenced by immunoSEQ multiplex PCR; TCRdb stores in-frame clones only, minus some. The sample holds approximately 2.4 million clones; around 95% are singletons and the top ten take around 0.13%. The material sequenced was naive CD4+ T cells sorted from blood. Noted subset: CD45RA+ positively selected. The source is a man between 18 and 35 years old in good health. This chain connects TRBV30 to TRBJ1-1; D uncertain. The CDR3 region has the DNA TGTGCCTGGGTGGTCCCTTACTGGAACACTGAAGCTTTCTTT. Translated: CAWVVPYWNTEAFF. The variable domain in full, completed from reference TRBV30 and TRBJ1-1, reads SQTIHQWPATLVQPVGSPLSLECTVEGTSNPNLYWYRQAAGRGLQLLFYSVGIGQISSEVPQNLSASRPQDRQFILSSKKLLLSDSGFYLCAWVVPYWNTEAFFGQGTRLTVV.